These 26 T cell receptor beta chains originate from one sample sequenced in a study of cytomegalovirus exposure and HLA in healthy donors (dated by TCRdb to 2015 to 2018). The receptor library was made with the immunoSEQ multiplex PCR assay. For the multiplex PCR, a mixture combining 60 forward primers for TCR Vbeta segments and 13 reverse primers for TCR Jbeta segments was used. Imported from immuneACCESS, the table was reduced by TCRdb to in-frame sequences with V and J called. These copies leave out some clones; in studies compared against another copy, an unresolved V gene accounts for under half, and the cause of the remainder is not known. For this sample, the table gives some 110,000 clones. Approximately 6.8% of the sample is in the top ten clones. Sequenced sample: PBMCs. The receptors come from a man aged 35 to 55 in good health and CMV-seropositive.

CDR3 sequence reads: CASSASGVGTGELFF. CDR3 DNA: TGCGCCAGCAGCGCCTCGGGAGTGGGGACCGGGGAGCTGTTTTTT. This chain links TRBV5-1 with TRBJ2-2; weak D call: TRBD2 (6 bases). The germline V gene encodes CDR1 SGHRS and CDR2 YFSETQ. V was shortened by 4 bases and J by 5 bases, with 15 bases between the two germline ends. The CDR3 sequence is 15 residues long.

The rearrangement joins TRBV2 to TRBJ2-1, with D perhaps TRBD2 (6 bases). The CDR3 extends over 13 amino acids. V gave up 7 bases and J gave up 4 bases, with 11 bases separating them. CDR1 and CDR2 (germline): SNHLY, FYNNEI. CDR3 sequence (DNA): TGTGCCAGCACTACTCGGGGGTACAATGAGCAGTTCTTC. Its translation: CASTTRGYNEQFF.

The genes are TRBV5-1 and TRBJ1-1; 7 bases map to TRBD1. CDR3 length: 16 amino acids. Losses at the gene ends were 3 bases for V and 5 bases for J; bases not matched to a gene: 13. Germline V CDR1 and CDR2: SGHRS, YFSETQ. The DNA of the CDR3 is TGCGCCAGCAGCTCGACAGGGCCTAACCCCGGGACTGAAGCTTTCTTT. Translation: CASSSTGPNPGTEAFF.

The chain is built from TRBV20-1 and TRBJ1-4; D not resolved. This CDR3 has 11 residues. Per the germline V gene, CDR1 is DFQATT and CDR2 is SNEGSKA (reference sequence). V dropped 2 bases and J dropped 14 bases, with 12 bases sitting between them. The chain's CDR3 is CSARSTNGLFF. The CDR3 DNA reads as TGCAGTGCTAGATCGACTAACGGGCTGTTTTTT.

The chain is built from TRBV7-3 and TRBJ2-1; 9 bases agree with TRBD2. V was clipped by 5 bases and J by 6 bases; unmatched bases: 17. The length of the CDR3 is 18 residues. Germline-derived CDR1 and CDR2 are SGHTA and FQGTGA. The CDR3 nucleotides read TGTGCCAGCAGCCCTCTAAAGATGACTAGCGGTAGCATCAATGAGCAGTTCTTC. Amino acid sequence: CASSPLKMTSGSINEQFF.

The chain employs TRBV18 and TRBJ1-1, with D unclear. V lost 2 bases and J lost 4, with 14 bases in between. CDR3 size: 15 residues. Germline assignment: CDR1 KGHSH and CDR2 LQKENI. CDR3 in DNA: TGTGCCAGCTCACCAGGGCTGAAAGGCCCCACTGAAGCTTTCTTT. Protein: CASSPGLKGPTEAFF.

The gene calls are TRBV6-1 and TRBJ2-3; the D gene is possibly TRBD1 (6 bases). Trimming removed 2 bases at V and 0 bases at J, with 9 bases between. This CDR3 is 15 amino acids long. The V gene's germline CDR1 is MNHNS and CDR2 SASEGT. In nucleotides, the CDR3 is TGTGCCAGCAGTGAACAGGGGATAAGCACAGATACGCAGTATTTT. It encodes CASSEQGISTDTQYF.

CDR3 region: CASSLTRTGQLFF. For the CDR3, the DNA is TGTGCCAGCAGCCTCACGCGGACTGGGCAACTGTTTTTT. This chain connects TRBV11-2 to TRBJ1-4; D gene ambiguous. The CDR3 sequence is 13 residues long. Trimming removed 5 bases at V and 12 bases at J, with 16 bases between. The germline V gene has CDR1 SGHAT and CDR2 FQNNGV.

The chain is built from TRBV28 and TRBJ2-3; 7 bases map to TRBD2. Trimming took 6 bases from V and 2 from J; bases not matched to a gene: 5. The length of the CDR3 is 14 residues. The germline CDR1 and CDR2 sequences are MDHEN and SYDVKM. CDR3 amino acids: CASRRREPTDTQYF. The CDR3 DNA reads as TGTGCCAGCAGACGGCGGGAGCCCACAGATACGCAGTATTTT.

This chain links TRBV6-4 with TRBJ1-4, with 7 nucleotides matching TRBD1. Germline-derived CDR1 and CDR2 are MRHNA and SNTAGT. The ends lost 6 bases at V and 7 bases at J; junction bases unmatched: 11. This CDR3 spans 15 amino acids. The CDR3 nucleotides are TGTGCCAGCAGGAAGGATGGCAGGGGGACTGAAAAACTGTTTTTT. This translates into CASRKDGRGTEKLFF.

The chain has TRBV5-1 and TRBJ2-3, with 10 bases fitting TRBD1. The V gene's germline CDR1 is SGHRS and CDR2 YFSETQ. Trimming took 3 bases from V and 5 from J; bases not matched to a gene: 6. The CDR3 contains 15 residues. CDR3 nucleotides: TGCGCCAGCAGCTCGACAGGGGGCGGAGTAGATACGCAGTATTTT. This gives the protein CASSSTGGGVDTQYF.

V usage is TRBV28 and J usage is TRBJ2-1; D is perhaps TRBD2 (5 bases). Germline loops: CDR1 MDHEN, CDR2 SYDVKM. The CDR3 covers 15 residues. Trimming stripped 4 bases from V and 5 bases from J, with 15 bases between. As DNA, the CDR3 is TGTGCCAGCAGTTCCGTGGGAGAGGCCAACAATGAGCAGTTCTTC. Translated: CASSSVGEANNEQFF.

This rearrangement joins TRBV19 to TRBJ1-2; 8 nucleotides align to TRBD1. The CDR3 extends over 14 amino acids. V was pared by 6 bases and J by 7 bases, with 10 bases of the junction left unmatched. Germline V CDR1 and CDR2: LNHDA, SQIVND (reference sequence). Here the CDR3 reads CASSTGQGDRGYTF. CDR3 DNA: TGTGCCAGTAGCACTGGACAGGGCGATCGTGGCTACACCTTC.

The CDR3: CASSSGQGSTEAFF. For the CDR3, the DNA is TGTGCCAGCAGCTCGGGACAGGGGTCCACTGAAGCTTTCTTT. The genes are TRBV13 and TRBJ1-1, with 10 bases lining up with TRBD1. Germline CDR1 and CDR2: PRHDT and FYEKMQ (reference sequence). Trimming at V came to 4 bases and at J to 4 bases, leaving 3 bases not matched to a gene. The CDR3 is made up of 14 amino acids.

CDR3: CASSPQGAPEQFF. Written as DNA, the CDR3 is TGTGCCAGCAGCCCTCAGGGGGCGCCCGAGCAGTTCTTC. The chain has TRBV7-3 and TRBJ2-1; 8 nucleotides match TRBD1. Germline V CDR1 and CDR2: SGHTA, FQGTGA. CDR3 length equals 13 residues. Trimming removed 5 bases from V and 10 bases from J; junction bases left unmatched: 7.

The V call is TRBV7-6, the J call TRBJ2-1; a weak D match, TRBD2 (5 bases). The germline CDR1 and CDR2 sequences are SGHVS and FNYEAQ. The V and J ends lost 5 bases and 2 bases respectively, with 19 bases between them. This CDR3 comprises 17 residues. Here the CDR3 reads CASSPAGREVPYNEQFF. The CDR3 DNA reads TGTGCCAGCAGCCCTGCCGGCCGGGAAGTCCCCTACAATGAGCAGTTCTTC.

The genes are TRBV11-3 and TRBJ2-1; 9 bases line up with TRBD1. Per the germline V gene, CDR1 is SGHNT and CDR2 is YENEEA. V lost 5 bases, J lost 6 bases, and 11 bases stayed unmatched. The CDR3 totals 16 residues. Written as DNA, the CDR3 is TGTGCCAGCAGCAAAACAGGGGGCCAAGGGGGCAATGAGCAGTTCTTC. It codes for CASSKTGGQGGNEQFF.

This CDR3 reads CASSYRDRGRFPSEQYF. In DNA, the CDR3 is TGTGCCAGCAGCTACAGGGACAGGGGGCGATTTCCTTCCGAGCAGTACTTC. The chain couples TRBV7-9 to TRBJ2-7; 12 nucleotides line up with TRBD1. Germline V gene sequence: CDR1 SEHNR, CDR2 FQNEAQ (reference sequence). This CDR3 region has 17 residues. After removal of 4 bases from V and 6 bases from J, the junction contained 13 bases not matched to a gene.

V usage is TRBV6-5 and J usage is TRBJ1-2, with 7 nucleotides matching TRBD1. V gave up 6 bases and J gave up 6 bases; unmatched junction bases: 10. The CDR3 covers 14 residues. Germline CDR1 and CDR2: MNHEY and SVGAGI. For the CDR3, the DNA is TGTGCCAGCAGCCCGACAGGGAGGAAGAATGGCTACACCTTC. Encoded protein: CASSPTGRKNGYTF.

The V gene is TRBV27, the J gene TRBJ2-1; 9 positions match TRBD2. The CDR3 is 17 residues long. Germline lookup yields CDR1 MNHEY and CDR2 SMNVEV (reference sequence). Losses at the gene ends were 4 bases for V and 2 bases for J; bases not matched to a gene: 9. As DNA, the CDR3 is TGTGCCAGCAGTTCGCCCCCCTCTAGCGGGACCTACAATGAGCAGTTCTTC. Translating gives CASSSPPSSGTYNEQFF.

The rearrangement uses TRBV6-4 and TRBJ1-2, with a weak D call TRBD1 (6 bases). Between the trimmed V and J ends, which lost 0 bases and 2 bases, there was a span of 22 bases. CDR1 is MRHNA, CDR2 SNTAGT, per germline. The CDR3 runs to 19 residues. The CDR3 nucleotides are TGTGCCAGCAGTGACTCAGAAGGGACACGGATTCGGTTAAACTATGGCTACACCTTC. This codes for CASSDSEGTRIRLNYGYTF.

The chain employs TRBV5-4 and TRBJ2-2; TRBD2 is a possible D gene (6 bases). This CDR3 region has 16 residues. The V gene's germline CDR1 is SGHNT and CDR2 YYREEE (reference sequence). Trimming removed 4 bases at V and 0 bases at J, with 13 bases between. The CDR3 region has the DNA TGTGCCAGCAGCCAAATAGCGGAGACGAACACCGGGGAGCTGTTTTTT. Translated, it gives CASSQIAETNTGELFF.

CDR3: CASSPNTDREAFF. Written as DNA, the CDR3 is TGTGCCAGTAGTCCTAACACGGACAGGGAAGCTTTCTTT. V is TRBV19 and J is TRBJ1-1; 7 bases agree with TRBD1. CDR3 length: 13 residues. Trimming removed 5 bases from V and 8 bases from J; junction bases left unmatched: 8. In germline, CDR1 is LNHDA, CDR2 SQIVND (reference sequence). Full variable domain (rest looked up from reference TRBV19 and TRBJ1-1): DGGITQSPKYLFRKEGQNVTLSCEQNLNHDAMYWYRQDPGQGLRLIYYSQIVNDFQKGDIAEGYSVSREKKESFPLTVTSAQKNPTAFYLCASSPNTDREAFFGQGTRLTVV.

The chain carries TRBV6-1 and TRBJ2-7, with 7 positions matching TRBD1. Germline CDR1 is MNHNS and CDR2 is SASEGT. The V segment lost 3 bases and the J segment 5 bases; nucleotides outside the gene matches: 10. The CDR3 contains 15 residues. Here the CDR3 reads CASSDRGQAVDEQYF. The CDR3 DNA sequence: TGTGCCAGCAGTGACCGAGGACAGGCAGTAGACGAGCAGTACTTC.

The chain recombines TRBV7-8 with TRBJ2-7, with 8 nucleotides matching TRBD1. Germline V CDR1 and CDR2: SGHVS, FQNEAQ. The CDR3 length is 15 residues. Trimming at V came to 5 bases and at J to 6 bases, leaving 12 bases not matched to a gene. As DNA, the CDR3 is TGTGCCAGCAGCCGTAGGACAGGGTCGCGCGTCGAGCAGTACTTC. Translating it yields CASSRRTGSRVEQYF.

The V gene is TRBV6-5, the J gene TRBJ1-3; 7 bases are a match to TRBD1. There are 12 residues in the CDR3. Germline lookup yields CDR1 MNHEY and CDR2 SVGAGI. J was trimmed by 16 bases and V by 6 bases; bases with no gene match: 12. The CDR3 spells CASRLQPGQWYF. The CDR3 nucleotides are TGTGCCAGCAGACTCCAGCCGGGACAGTGGTATTTT.